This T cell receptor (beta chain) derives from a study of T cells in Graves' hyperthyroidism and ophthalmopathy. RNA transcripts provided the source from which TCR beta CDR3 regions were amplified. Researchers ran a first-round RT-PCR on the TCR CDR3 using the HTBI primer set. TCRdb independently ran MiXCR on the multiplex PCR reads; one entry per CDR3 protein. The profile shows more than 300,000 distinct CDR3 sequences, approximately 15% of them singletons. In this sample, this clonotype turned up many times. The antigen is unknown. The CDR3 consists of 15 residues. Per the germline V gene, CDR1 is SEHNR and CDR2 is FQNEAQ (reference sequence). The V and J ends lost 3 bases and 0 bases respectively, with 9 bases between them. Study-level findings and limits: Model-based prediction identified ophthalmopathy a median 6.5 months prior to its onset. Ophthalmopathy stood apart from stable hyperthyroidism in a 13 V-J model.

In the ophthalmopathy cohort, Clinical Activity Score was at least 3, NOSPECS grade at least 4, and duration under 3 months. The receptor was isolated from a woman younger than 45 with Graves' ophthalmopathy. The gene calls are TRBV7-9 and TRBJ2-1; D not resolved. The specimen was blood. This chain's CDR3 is CASSFDGGSYNEQFF. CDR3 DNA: TGTGCCAGCAGCTTTGATGGCGGCTCCTACAATGAGCAGTTCTTC.